The T cell receptor beta chain under discussion was sequenced for a study of shared clonotypes between healthy human individuals. Findings of the study overall: Sequencing depth was expected to influence donor clonotype sharing. Of the naive CD4 clonotypes, about 5% were shared across several donors. Naive subsets usually exceeded memory subsets in estimated richness.

CD4+ cells were split into CD45RA+ naive and CD45RA-negative memory subsets. TCRdb's copy holds only in-frame clones and misses some; the assay was immunoSEQ multiplex PCR. The data contain 2 million to 3 million clones, 93% of them singletons. Notes on this clone: Its antigen is unidentified.

Germline V gives CDR1 SGHAT, CDR2 FQDESV (reference sequence). The germline V and J ends were trimmed by 1 base and 2 bases, with 5 bases remaining between them. There are 13 residues in the CDR3. This rearrangement joins TRBV11-1 to TRBJ2-5; D remains unclear. The receptor was derived from a man aged 18 to 35 in good health. Some clones in this sample may be carry-over from other donors' samples. Material for sequencing was naive CD4+ T cells from PBMCs. The subset denotes: CD45RA+ positively selected. CDR3 nucleotide sequence: TGTGCCAGCAGCTTAGTGGAGCAAGAGACCCAGTACTTC. Protein sequence: CASSLVEQETQYF.